This T cell receptor (beta chain) came from a study of cytomegalovirus exposure and HLA in healthy donors. CDR3 length: 15 amino acids. The germline V gene encodes CDR1 MDHEN and CDR2 SYDVKM. Trimming took off 5 bases at V and 8 bases at J, with 19 bases between the two ends. PCR used 60 Vbeta primers and 13 Jbeta primers. Profiling relied on immunoSEQ multiplex PCR, and the TCRdb table lists in-frame clones only, not all of them. The top ten hold less than 0.4% of the sample, which has under 200,000 clones, 80% to 90% seen once. The receptor comes from a woman between 25 and 40 years old in good health and CMV-seronegative. Sequenced material: PBMCs. This chain joins TRBV28 and TRBJ1-5, with D possibly matching TRBD1 (5 bases). CDR3 bases: TGTGCCAGCAGTCCTCCCCAGGGCACCCGCGAGCCCCAGCATTTT. Protein: CASSPPQGTREPQHF.